A selection of T cell receptor beta chains follows, all from one sample in a study of CD8 T cells in Susac syndrome. TCRdb ran MiXCR on the immunoSEQ multiplex PCR reads and lists one entry per CDR3 protein. The sample contains 150,000 to 200,000 distinct CDR3 sequences, under 95% of which appear only once. The sequencing input was CD4+ T cells from PBMCs. These receptors all stem from a human donor with Susac syndrome. CDR3s include the opening cysteine and the closing phenylalanine or tryptophan. The order of the fields is J gene, V gene, D gene, clone size, CDR3 DNA, CDR3 protein. The D gene is left open where the match is weak. Expanded clones get a size class; other rows say once, few or many, or leave the size out.

TRBJ2-1	TRBV9	TRBD2	.	TGTGCCAGCAGCCCCCGGGGGGACGGATACAATGAGCAGTTCTTC	CASSPRGDGYNEQFF
TRBJ1-2	TRBV12-3/TRBV12-4	TRBD1	.	TGTGCCAGCAGCCGACAGGGGGCCTATGGCTACACCTTC	CASSRQGAYGYTF
TRBJ2-7	TRBV29-1	.	once	TGCAGCTCGGGAGAGGGGGTGGGGGAGCAGTACTTC	CSSGEGVGEQYF
TRBJ1-2	TRBV7-3	.	.	TGTGCCAGCAGCGACCGGGCCGGCAACGGCTACACCTTC	CASSDRAGNGYTF
TRBJ1-2	TRBV6-5	.	.	TGTGCCAGACTAACAGGTGATGGCTACACCTTC	CARLTGDGYTF
TRBJ1-1	TRBV18	TRBD1	.	TGTGCCAGCTCACTCGGACAGGGTAACCCTGAAGCTTTCTTT	CASSLGQGNPEAFF
TRBJ1-4	TRBV25-1	.	.	TGTGCCAGCAGAAATGAAGCGGGGGCTGAAAAACTGTTTTTT	CASRNEAGAEKLFF
TRBJ2-1	TRBV5-6	.	.	TGTGCCAGCAGCTTGTCGGGGGTGCCCTACAATGAGCAGTTCTTC	CASSLSGVPYNEQFF
TRBJ2-7	TRBV7-9	.	.	TGTGCCAGCAGCTTAGGTGGGGGGGCCGAGCAGTACTTC	CASSLGGGAEQYF
TRBJ2-5	TRBV6-1	TRBD2	.	TGTGCCAGCAGTGTTATAGCGGGGGGGTTCCAAGAGACCCAGTACTTC	CASSVIAGGFQETQYF
TRBJ2-4	TRBV2	.	.	TGTGCCAGCAGTGAAATGGCGGGGGCGGGCGGAGAGTACTTC	CASSEMAGAGGEYF
TRBJ2-3	TRBV7-3	TRBD2	few	TGTGCCAGCAGCGCGCTAGCGGGGGGCACAGATACGCAGTATTTT	CASSALAGGTDTQYF
TRBJ1-6	TRBV6-1	.	.	TGTGCCAGCACCAGGGGTCGGAATTCACCCCTCCACTTT	CASTRGRNSPLHF
TRBJ1-1	TRBV20-1	.	.	TGCAGTGCTAGAGATCAATGGGGTGCAGGGCGGAACACTGAAGCTTTCTTT	CSARDQWGAGRNTEAFF
TRBJ2-3	TRBV29-1	TRBD1	.	TGCAGCGTTGCAGGGGACAGAGGCACAGATACGCAGTATTTT	CSVAGDRGTDTQYF
TRBJ2-5	TRBV5-1	TRBD2	.	TGCGCCAGCAGCCGGGGACTAGCGGGGGATGGCGAGACCCAGTACTTC	CASSRGLAGDGETQYF
TRBJ2-3	TRBV12-3/TRBV12-4	.	.	TGTGCCAGCAGTTTAGTCCAGGACCGCACAGATACGCAGTATTTT	CASSLVQDRTDTQYF
TRBJ2-5	TRBV6-2/TRBV6-3	.	.	TGTGCCAGCAGTTACGTGGGGCACCAAGTGCAAGAGACCCAGTACTTC	CASSYVGHQVQETQYF
TRBJ2-7	TRBV12-3/TRBV12-4	.	.	TGTGCCAGCAGTTTAGGACAGTACTACGAGCAGTACTTC	CASSLGQYYEQYF
TRBJ2-1	TRBV29-1	TRBD1	.	TGCAGCATTCCAACAGGGACAGGGGGCTCCTACAATGAGCAGTTCTTC	CSIPTGTGGSYNEQFF
TRBJ1-5	TRBV5-1	.	once	TGCGCCAGCAGCTTAACGACAGGAGATAATCAGCCCCAGCATTTT	CASSLTTGDNQPQHF
TRBJ1-1	TRBV7-8	.	.	TGTGCCAGCAGCAAAGACACTGAAGCTTTCTTT	CASSKDTEAFF
TRBJ2-1	TRBV20-1	.	.	TGCAGTGCTGGTTTCAATGAGCAGTTCTTC	CSAGFNEQFF
TRBJ2-1	TRBV5-4	.	once	TGTACCATGGGGACCCGCCCCGTTCGAGAGCAGTTCTTC	CTMGTRPVREQFF
TRBJ2-7	TRBV7-2	.	.	TGTGCCAGCACCCCCCTCCTCGGCGAGCAGTACTTC	CASTPLLGEQYF
TRBJ2-7	TRBV7-2	.	.	TGTGCCAGCAGCTCCCTGGCGGCGGGGCCATGGTACTTC	CASSSLAAGPWYF
TRBJ2-1	TRBV5-4	.	once	TGTGCCAGCAGCTTGAACGGACTCAATGAGCAGTTCTTC	CASSLNGLNEQFF
TRBJ1-3	TRBV7-2	.	.	TGTGCCAGCAGCTACCGACCACAGGGAAGCTCTGGAAACACCATATATTTT	CASSYRPQGSSGNTIYF
TRBJ2-2	TRBV29-1	.	.	TGCAGCCTCCGGCGGGTCCCAAACACCGGGGAGCTGTTTTTT	CSLRRVPNTGELFF
TRBJ1-5	TRBV4-1	.	.	TGCGCCAGCAGCCAAGATCAAGAGGGAAGGCCCCAGCATTTT	CASSQDQEGRPQHF
TRBJ2-5	TRBV7-2	TRBD2	.	TGTGCCAGCAGCCCCGAAGGTGGGGGGGGAGGAGAGACCCAGTACTTC	CASSPEGGGGGETQYF
TRBJ1-2	TRBV12-3/TRBV12-4	.	.	TGTGCCAGCAGTGTCGCTCGTGGCTACACCTTC	CASSVARGYTF
TRBJ1-6	TRBV7-6	.	.	TGTGCCAGCAGCTTAGATAGGGGGTCACCCCTCCACTTT	CASSLDRGSPLHF
TRBJ2-3	TRBV10-3	TRBD1	.	TGTGCCATCAGTGAAGGACAGGACACAGATACGCAGTATTTT	CAISEGQDTDTQYF
TRBJ1-2	TRBV15	.	.	TGTGCCACCAGCATCCCCGGGGGAACCTGGGGCTACACCTTC	CATSIPGGTWGYTF
TRBJ2-7	TRBV15	.	few	TGTGCCACCAGCAGCCCATTCAAAAGCCCCGAGCAGTACTTC	CATSSPFKSPEQYF